Below, one T cell receptor beta chain is given with its context. Its matching antigen is unknown. Per the germline V gene, CDR1 is MNHNY and CDR2 is SVGAGI (reference sequence). Trimming took 2 bases from V and 0 from J, leaving 10 bases between them. The CDR3 is 15 amino acids. These data are taken from a study of cytomegalovirus exposure and HLA in healthy donors. Study-level points and caveats: It was reportedly the case that the classifier diagnosed cytomegalovirus status with high specificity and sensitivity.

Clones were sequenced by immunoSEQ multiplex PCR, and TCRdb holds only the in-frame ones, with some missing. The data contain some 76,000 clones, approximately 93% of them seen just once; the ten biggest clones take up about 3.6%. The chain has TRBV6-6 and TRBJ1-1; D is ambiguous. The receptor's source is a young woman in good health and CMV-seropositive. Sequenced input: PBMCs. The CDR3 protein is CASSYRGGLNTEAFF. CDR3 sequence (DNA): TGTGCCAGCAGTTACCGGGGTGGATTGAACACTGAAGCTTTCTTT.